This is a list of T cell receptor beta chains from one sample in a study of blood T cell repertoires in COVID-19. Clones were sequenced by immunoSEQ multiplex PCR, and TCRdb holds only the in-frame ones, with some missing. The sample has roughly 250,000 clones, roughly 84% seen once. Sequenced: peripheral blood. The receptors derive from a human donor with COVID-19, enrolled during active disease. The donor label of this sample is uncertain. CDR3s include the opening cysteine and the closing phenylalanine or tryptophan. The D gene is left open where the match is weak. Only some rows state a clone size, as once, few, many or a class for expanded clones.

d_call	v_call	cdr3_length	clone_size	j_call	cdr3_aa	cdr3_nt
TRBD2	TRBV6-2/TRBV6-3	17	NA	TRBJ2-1	CASSYGAGVTSYNEQFF	TGTGCCAGCAGTTACGGGGCGGGAGTAACCTCCTACAATGAGCAGTTCTTC
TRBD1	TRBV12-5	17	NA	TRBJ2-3	CASGLAIQGSGTDTQYF	TGTGCTAGTGGTTTGGCCATACAGGGGTCAGGCACAGATACGCAGTATTTT
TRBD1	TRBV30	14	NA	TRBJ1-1	CAWHPGTGVTEAFF	TGTGCCTGGCATCCCGGGACAGGGGTGACTGAAGCTTTCTTT
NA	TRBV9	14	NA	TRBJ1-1	CASSVDWGTGEAFF	TGTGCCAGCAGCGTAGATTGGGGAACAGGAGAAGCTTTCTTT
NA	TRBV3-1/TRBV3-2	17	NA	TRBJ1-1	CASTRDLQGRMNTEAFF	TGTGCCAGCACCAGAGATTTACAGGGCAGAATGAACACTGAAGCTTTCTTT
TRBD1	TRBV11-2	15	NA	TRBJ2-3	CASTGTAARTDTQYF	TGTGCCAGCACCGGGACAGCCGCACGCACAGATACGCAGTATTTT
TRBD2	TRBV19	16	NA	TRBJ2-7	CASSLGLAGGLDEQYF	TGTGCCAGTAGTCTCGGACTAGCGGGAGGGCTGGACGAGCAGTACTTC
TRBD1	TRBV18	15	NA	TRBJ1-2	CASSPLKGTGGDYTF	TGTGCCAGCTCACCACTGAAGGGGACAGGGGGCGACTACACCTTC
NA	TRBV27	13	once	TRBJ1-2	CASSSSTVYGYTF	TGTGCCAGCAGTTCGTCGACAGTCTATGGCTACACCTTC
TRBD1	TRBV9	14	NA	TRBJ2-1	CASTPGTGRNEQFF	TGTGCCAGCACCCCAGGGACAGGCCGAAATGAGCAGTTCTTC
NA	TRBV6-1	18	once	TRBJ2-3	CASSEARPSGGGTDTQYF	TGTGCCAGCAGTGAAGCGCGGCCCAGTGGAGGGGGCACAGATACGCAGTATTTT
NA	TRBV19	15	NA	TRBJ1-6	CASSRSGSYNSPLHF	TGTGCCAGTAGTAGGAGTGGGTCCTATAATTCACCCCTCCACTTT
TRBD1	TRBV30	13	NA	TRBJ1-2	CAWRGGEDYGYTF	TGTGCCTGGAGAGGGGGCGAAGACTATGGCTACACCTTC
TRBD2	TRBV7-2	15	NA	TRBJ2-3	CASSPGTSGMGTQYF	TGTGCCAGCAGCCCCGGGACTAGCGGGATGGGTACGCAGTATTTT
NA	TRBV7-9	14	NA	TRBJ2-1	CASSLPGLRNEQFF	TGTGCCAGCAGTTTACCGGGACTCCGGAATGAGCAGTTCTTC
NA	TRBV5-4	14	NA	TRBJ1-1	CASSRPGGEAEAFF	TGTGCCAGCAGCCGTCCGGGGGGGGAGGCTGAAGCTTTCTTT
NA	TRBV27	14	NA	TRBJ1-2	CASSLLDSNYGYTF	TGTGCCAGCAGTTTATTAGACAGTAACTATGGCTACACCTTC
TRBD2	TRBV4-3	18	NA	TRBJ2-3	CASSQGGLAGGPTDTQYF	TGCGCCAGCAGCCAAGGGGGACTAGCGGGAGGGCCCACAGATACGCAGTATTTT
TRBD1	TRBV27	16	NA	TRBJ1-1	CASSPPSGTGKTEAFF	TGTGCCAGCAGTCCACCCTCCGGGACAGGGAAGACTGAAGCTTTCTTT
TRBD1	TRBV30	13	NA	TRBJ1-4	CAWDRGGNEKLFF	TGTGCCTGGGACAGGGGCGGGAATGAAAAACTGTTTTTT
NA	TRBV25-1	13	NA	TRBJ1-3	CASRTPSGNTIYF	TGTGCCAGCAGAACTCCCTCTGGAAACACCATATATTTT
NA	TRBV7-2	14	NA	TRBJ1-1	CASSFSRAGSEAFF	TGTGCCAGCAGCTTTTCCAGGGCTGGATCTGAAGCTTTCTTT
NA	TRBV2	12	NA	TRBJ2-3	CASRLITDTQYF	TGTGCCAGCAGACTAATCACAGATACGCAGTATTTT
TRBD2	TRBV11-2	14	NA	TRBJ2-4	CASSLVTSGNIQYF	TGTGCCAGCAGCCTAGTGACTAGCGGAAACATTCAGTACTTC
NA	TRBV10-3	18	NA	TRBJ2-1	CAISVRGFGLHQVNEQFF	TGTGCCATCAGTGTCAGGGGATTCGGTCTCCATCAAGTTAATGAGCAGTTCTTC
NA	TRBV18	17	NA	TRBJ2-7	CASSPQIGRGDRYEQYF	TGTGCCAGCTCACCGCAGATCGGCAGGGGGGACCGCTACGAGCAGTACTTC
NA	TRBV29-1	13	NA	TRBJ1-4	CSVETGSNEKLFF	TGCAGCGTCGAGACAGGATCTAATGAAAAACTGTTTTTT
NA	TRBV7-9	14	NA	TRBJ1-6	CASSLTARDSPLHF	TGTGCCAGCAGCCTGACAGCTAGAGATTCACCCCTCCACTTT
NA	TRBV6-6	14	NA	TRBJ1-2	CASSPPQGAYGYTF	TGTGCCAGCAGTCCACCCCAGGGTGCCTATGGCTACACCTTC
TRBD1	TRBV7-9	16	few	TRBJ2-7	CASSSSPDRLKNEQYF	TGTGCCAGCAGCTCTTCACCGGACAGGTTAAAGAACGAGCAGTACTTC
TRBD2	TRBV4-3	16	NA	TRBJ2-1	CASSQVRAGGQGEQFF	TGCGCCAGCAGCCAAGTACGAGCGGGAGGGCAAGGTGAGCAGTTCTTC
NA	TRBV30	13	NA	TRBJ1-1	CAWEGGRDTEAFF	TGTGCCTGGGAGGGCGGCAGGGACACTGAAGCTTTCTTT
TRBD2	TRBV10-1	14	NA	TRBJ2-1	CARRRSGSGAEQFF	TGCGCCAGACGAAGGAGCGGGAGTGGGGCCGAGCAGTTCTTC
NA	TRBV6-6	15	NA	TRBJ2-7	CASSHSLGATYEQYF	TGTGCCAGCAGTCACTCCTTGGGGGCAACCTACGAGCAGTACTTC
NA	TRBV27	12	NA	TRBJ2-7	CASSFRSSEQYF	TGTGCCAGCAGTTTTCGGTCCTCCGAGCAGTACTTC
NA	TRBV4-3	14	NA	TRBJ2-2	CASSWGVNTGELFF	TGCGCCAGCAGCTGGGGGGTGAACACCGGGGAGCTGTTTTTT
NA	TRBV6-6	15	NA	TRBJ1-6	CASSYETGGNSPLHF	TGTGCCAGCAGTTACGAGACAGGCGGTAATTCACCCCTCCACTTT
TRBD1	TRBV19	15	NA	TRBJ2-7	CASSLGQANSYEQYF	TGTGCCAGTAGCCTTGGACAGGCAAACTCCTACGAGCAGTACTTC
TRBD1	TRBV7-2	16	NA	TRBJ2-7	CASSATGQGPPYEQYF	TGTGCCAGCAGCGCAACGGGACAGGGCCCCCCCTACGAGCAGTACTTC
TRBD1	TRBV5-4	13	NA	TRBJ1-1	CASSFTGEQEAFF	TGTGCCAGCAGCTTTACAGGGGAACAAGAAGCTTTCTTT